The clone carrying this T cell receptor beta chain was found a few times. This sample stems from a study of blood T cell repertoires in COVID-19. Study overall: The cDNA or gDNA used as material had been derived from T cells, B-cell-depleted T cells, or PBMCs.

The length of the CDR3 is 18 residues. The V segment lost 0 bases and the J segment 2 bases; nucleotides outside the gene matches: 7. Germline CDR1 and CDR2: SGHRS and YFSETQ. The repertoire was sequenced with immunoSEQ multiplex PCR; TCRdb's copy has only in-frame clones and lacks some. Here the sample spans approximately 300,000 clones, around 92% being singletons. The rearrangement uses TRBV5-1 and TRBJ2-6, with 8 nucleotides matching TRBD1. The source is a young woman who had recovered from COVID-19. The sequenced sample consisted of PBMCs or T cells enriched from blood (not recorded which). The CDR3 nucleotides are TGCGCCAGCAGCTTGGGACAGGGGTTTGGTACTGGGGCCAACGTCCTGACTTTC. This translates into CASSLGQGFGTGANVLTF.